A selection of T cell receptor beta chains follows, all from one sample in a study of T cell responses to AZD1222 COVID-19 vaccine. Data came from immunoSEQ multiplex PCR; TCRdb stores just in-frame clones and leaves some out. Among some 120,000 clones, 88% were seen once, and the ten largest hold roughly 8%. The material sequenced was peripheral blood, taken on day 0 of AZD1222 vaccination. Source of these receptors: an adult in good health. The CDR3 runs from the conserved cysteine through the conserved F or W. The D gene is left open where the match is weak. Not all rows give a size; the values are once, few, many and, for expanded clones, a class.

d_gene,j_gene,v_gene,abundance,CDR3nt,CDR3aa
-,TRBJ1-2,TRBV6-2/TRBV6-3,-,TGTGCCAGCAGTAGGACAGCAGGGTATGGCTACACCTTC,CASSRTAGYGYTF
-,TRBJ1-5,TRBV10-3,-,TGTGCCATCAGTGAGATAGGGGTCAATCAGCCCCAGCATTTT,CAISEIGVNQPQHF
TRBD1,TRBJ1-5,TRBV28,-,TGTGCCAGCAGAACAACAGGGGCCTGGCGGCCCCAGCATTTT,CASRTTGAWRPQHF
TRBD1,TRBJ1-5,TRBV6-2/TRBV6-3,few,TGTGCCAGCCGCCTGGACAGGGGGCAATATCAGCCCCAGCATTTT,CASRLDRGQYQPQHF
TRBD2,TRBJ2-3,TRBV7-2,-,TGTGCCAGCAGCTCCGGGGGACTAGCGGGAGGCCCAGATACGCAGTATTTT,CASSSGGLAGGPDTQYF
TRBD2,TRBJ2-7,TRBV6-2/TRBV6-3,-,TGTGCCAGCAGTTACCCGATAGCGGGGGGGTCCTACGAGCAGTACTTC,CASSYPIAGGSYEQYF
-,TRBJ1-2,TRBV5-1,-,TGCGCCAGCAGCTTGGTCCAGGGGACGAATAACTATGGCTACACCTTC,CASSLVQGTNNYGYTF
TRBD1,TRBJ2-7,TRBV19,-,TGTGCCAGTAGATCGAACAGGGGGCACTACGAGCAGTACTTC,CASRSNRGHYEQYF
-,TRBJ2-7,TRBV10-2,-,TGCGCCAGCAGTGAAGACGGGGTTCAGGGCGAGCAGTACTTC,CASSEDGVQGEQYF
TRBD1,TRBJ2-5,TRBV6-5,-,TGTGCCAGCAGGAGAGGGGGCAACCAAGAGACCCAGTACTTC,CASRRGGNQETQYF
TRBD1,TRBJ1-4,TRBV29-1,-,TGCAGCGTCACCGGGACAGGGGGTGAAAAACTGTTTTTT,CSVTGTGGEKLFF
-,TRBJ1-1,TRBV6-6,few,TGTGCCAGCACGAGAGGATCACAGAACACTGAAGCTTTCTTT,CASTRGSQNTEAFF
TRBD2,TRBJ2-3,TRBV15,-,TGTGCCACCAGCAGAGATGCAATGTGGCGGGGGAGCACAGATACGCAGTATTTT,CATSRDAMWRGSTDTQYF
TRBD1,TRBJ2-7,TRBV5-4,-,TGTGCCAGCAGCTCGGGACAGGGGTTGCCCTACGAGCAGTACTTC,CASSSGQGLPYEQYF
-,TRBJ2-2,TRBV10-2,-,TGCGCCAGCAACCCGGGGGCGGCCGGGGAGCTGTTTTTT,CASNPGAAGELFF
-,TRBJ2-7,TRBV11-3,-,TGTGCCAGCAGCTCCGGGACGTACGAGCAGTACTTC,CASSSGTYEQYF